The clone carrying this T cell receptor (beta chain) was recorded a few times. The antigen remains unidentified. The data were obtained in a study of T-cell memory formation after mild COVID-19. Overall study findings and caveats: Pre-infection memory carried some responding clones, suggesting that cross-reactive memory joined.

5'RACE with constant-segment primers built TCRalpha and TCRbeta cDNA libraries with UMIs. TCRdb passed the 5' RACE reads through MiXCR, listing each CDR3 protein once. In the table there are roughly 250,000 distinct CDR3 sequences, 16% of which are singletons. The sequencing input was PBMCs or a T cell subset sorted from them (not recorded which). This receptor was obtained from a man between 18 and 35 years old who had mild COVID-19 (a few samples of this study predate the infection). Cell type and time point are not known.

The CDR3 here is CSAITGTGGMDEQFF. The DNA for the CDR3 is TGCAGCGCCATCACCGGGACAGGGGGCATGGATGAGCAGTTCTTC. The chain employs TRBV29-1 and TRBJ2-1; 12 bases align to TRBD1. Germline lookup yields CDR1 SQVTM and CDR2 ANQGSEA. This CDR3 region has 15 residues. Unmatched junction bases numbered 12, after V lost 7 bases and J lost 8 bases.